One and the same sample provided the 3 T cell receptor beta chains below, sequenced in a study of CD8+CD57+ T cells in acquired aplastic anemia. CD8+CD57+ cell expansion had been shown by flow cytometry in patients chosen for sequencing. CDR3 and TCR beta VDJ profiling relied on genomic DNA as the template. TCRdb redid the calling of the reads with MiXCR, one entry per CDR3 protein. The sample has approximately 180,000 distinct CDR3 sequences, more than 45% seen once. Sequenced sample: sorted CD4+, CD8+, or CD8+CD57+ T cells (not recorded which) from PBMCs. The receptors were gathered from a human donor with aplastic anemia.

The chain is built from TRBV2 and TRBJ1-2; TRBD1 is a possible D gene (6 bases). Germline V gene data show CDR1 as SNHLY and CDR2 as FYNNEI. This CDR3 is 14 amino acids long. V was trimmed by 6 bases and J by 8 bases, leaving 19 bases between them. The CDR3 nucleotides are TGTGCCAGCAGAGACCCCAGGGGATTACGGGGCTACACCTTC. It translates to CASRDPRGLRGYTF.

This clonotype showed up just once. The V and J genes are TRBV2 and TRBJ1-6; unclear D gene. Germline assignment: CDR1 SNHLY and CDR2 FYNNEI. CDR3 length: 14 residues. Trimming took off 6 bases at V and 6 bases at J, with 12 bases between the two ends. The DNA for the CDR3 is TGTGCCAGCAGCTTGGGGAATGGTAATTCACCCCTCCACTTT. It yields the protein CASSLGNGNSPLHF.

Many counts were recorded for this clonotype. The genes are TRBV20-1 and TRBJ2-5; D unclear. The germline gives CDR1 DFQATT, CDR2 SNEGSKA (reference sequence). Trimming cost V 0 bases and J 5 bases, with 7 bases left between them. There are 12 residues in the CDR3. The CDR3 region has the DNA TGCAGTGCTAGAGACCTCTGGGAGACCCAGTACTTC. Protein: CSARDLWETQYF.